This TCR beta chain comes out of a study of OX40 agonist ivuxolimab in advanced cancers. For the study at large: Ivuxolimab is an agonistic anti-OX40 (CD134) antibody, and patients were treated with it. Head and neck, renal cell, melanoma or hepatocellular carcinoma were the cancers that dose-escalation patients had. There were three patients with partial responses, one having hepatocellular carcinoma and two cutaneous melanoma.

If patients had autoimmune disease history or systemic immunosuppression, they were excluded. This CDR3 is built from 13 residues. Germline V CDR1 and CDR2: KGHSH, LQKENI. V was clipped by 4 bases and J by 0 bases, with 6 bases between them. Sequencing used immunoSEQ multiplex PCR; TCRdb keeps in-frame clones, though not all of them. This table has 60,000 to 70,000 clones, 86% appearing once. This clonotype originated in an adult with an advanced solid tumor such as melanoma, head and neck, liver or kidney cancer. The sequencing here drew on CD4+ or CD8+ T cells sorted from blood, taken in a trial of the OX40 agonist ivuxolimab. The chain employs TRBV18 and TRBJ1-1; D not certain. CDR3 nucleotide sequence: TGTGCCAGCTCACTGTCACTGAACACTGAAGCTTTCTTT. It codes for CASSLSLNTEAFF. Complete variable domain (other parts from reference TRBV18 and TRBJ1-1): NAGVMQNPRHLVRRRGQEARLRCSPMKGHSHVYWYRQLPEEGLKFMVYLQKENIIDESGMPKERFSAEFPKEGPSILRIQQVVRGDSAAYFCASSLSLNTEAFFGQGTRLTVV.